The 12 T cell receptor beta chains presented below share a single source sample, sequenced in a study of T-cell reconstitution after alpha-beta-depleted transplantation in children. Unique molecular identifiers featured in how the TCRbeta library was prepared. One entry per CDR3 protein results from TCRdb running MiXCR on the PCR reads. The table has 420,000 or so distinct CDR3 sequences, approximately 10% seen once. The sequencing used PBMCs from the stem cell graft donor, collected from the stem cell graft. The receptor source for this set is a human donor who donated a stem cell graft to a child with acute myeloid leukemia.

The table lists this clonotype with a few counts. The chain uses TRBV6-1 and TRBJ2-2; 10 bases are shared with TRBD2. V was pared by 6 bases and J by 1 base, with 5 bases of the junction left unmatched. This CDR3 is 16 amino acids long. Germline lookup yields CDR1 MNHNS and CDR2 SASEGT. CDR3 sequence reads: CASSMLAGGNTGELFF. CDR3 nucleotide sequence: TGTGCCAGCAGCATGTTAGCGGGGGGGAACACCGGGGAGCTGTTTTTT.

Concerning this clonotype: A clone one base away is much larger, so this may be a read error. The rearrangement joins TRBV3-1 to TRBJ2-1; the D gene is possibly TRBD1 (5 bases). Germline values: CDR1 LGHDT, CDR2 YNNKEL (reference sequence). The CDR3 spans 15 residues. In nucleotides, the CDR3 is TGTGCCTGCAGCCAAGACAATAGTAGGGGCGGAAGGCAGTTCTTC. This sequence encodes CACSQDNSRGGRQFF.

This clonotype was seen repeatedly, ten times or more. The CDR3 protein is CSATEGGAGYTF. Written as DNA, the CDR3 is TGCAGTGCCACCGAGGGGGGAGCTGGCTACACCTTC. The chain is built from TRBV20-1 and TRBJ1-2, with D tentatively TRBD1 (6 bases). V lost 6 bases to trimming and J lost 7 bases, with 15 bases between them. CDR1 is DFQATT and CDR2 is SNEGSKA in the germline V gene (reference sequence). This CDR3 is 12 amino acids long.

Only a few counts were recorded for this clonotype. This rearrangement joins TRBV5-1 to TRBJ1-5; weak D call: TRBD1 (5 bases). Trimming left V 4 bases short and J 1 base short, with 12 bases between. CDR1 is SGHRS and CDR2 is YFSETQ in the germline V gene. The CDR3 is made up of 15 amino acids. The CDR3 reads CASSPTGSSNQPQHF. DNA for the CDR3: TGCGCCAGCAGCCCTACAGGCTCCAGCAATCAGCCCCAGCATTTT.

This clonotype was detected ten times or more. J is TRBJ1-4 and V is TRBV5-4, with D possibly matching TRBD1 (5 bases). Germline values: CDR1 SGHNT, CDR2 YYREEE (reference sequence). The CDR3 is made up of 14 amino acids. The germline V and J ends were trimmed by 3 bases and 8 bases, with 14 bases remaining between them. As DNA, the CDR3 is TGTGCCAGCAGCTCCCAGGGAGCGGTAGAAAAACTGTTTTTT. Protein sequence: CASSSQGAVEKLFF.

The sample holds many counts of this clonotype. The V call is TRBV6-1, the J call TRBJ2-7; 9 bases align to TRBD1. The CDR3 sequence is 14 residues long. The V gene end was trimmed by 3 bases and the J gene end by 3 bases; junction bases not matched to a gene: 3. Germline V gives CDR1 MNHNS, CDR2 SASEGT. This chain's CDR3 is CASSEGQGDYEQYV. DNA of the CDR3: TGTGCCAGCAGTGAGGGACAGGGCGACTACGAGCAGTACGTC.

V is TRBV3-1 and J is TRBJ1-2; 12 bases agree with TRBD1. Trimming at V came to 1 base and at J to 7 bases, leaving 4 bases not matched to a gene. CDR1 and CDR2 (germline): LGHDT, YNNKEL (reference sequence). The CDR3 is 15 residues long. The CDR3 coding sequence is TGTGCCAGCAGCCAAGGGGGACAGGGGGCGATTGGCTACACCTTC. It codes for CASSQGGQGAIGYTF. Based on the CDR3 plus reference TRBV3-1 and TRBJ1-2, the full variable domain is DTAVSQTPKYLVTQMGNDKSIKCEQNLGHDTMYWYKQDSKKFLKIMFSYNNKELIINETVPNRFSPKSPDKAHLNLHINSLELGDSAVYFCASSQGGQGAIGYTFGSGTRLTVV.

Ten or more counts support this clonotype. The gene calls are TRBV6-2 or TRBV6-3 and TRBJ2-5; the D gene is possibly TRBD1 (6 bases). The CDR3 runs to 14 residues. CDR1 is MNHEY and CDR2 is SVGEGT in the germline V gene. V was clipped by 6 bases and J by 5 bases, with 16 bases between them. This CDR3 reads CASSVPGVWETQYF. CDR3 DNA: TGTGCCAGCAGCGTGCCAGGGGTGTGGGAGACCCAGTACTTC.

J is TRBJ2-2 and V is TRBV7-2; the match to TRBD2 covers 8 bases. CDR1 is SGHTA, CDR2 FQGNSA, per germline. This CDR3 has 13 residues. V shed 8 bases and J 5 bases; nucleotides not matched to a gene: 4. The CDR3 here is CASGVAGTGELFF. The DNA for the CDR3 is TGTGCCAGCGGGGTAGCGGGAACCGGGGAGCTGTTTTTT.

This clonotype was seen repeatedly, ten times or more. The CDR3 is CSVIRDRGQETQYF. CDR3 in DNA: TGCAGCGTAATAAGGGACAGGGGACAAGAGACCCAGTACTTC. This chain links TRBV29-1 with TRBJ2-5, with 10 bases identical to TRBD1. With 6 bases clipped from V and 2 bases from J, the junction kept 6 bases outside the gene matches. The CDR3 length is 14 residues. Germline values: CDR1 SQVTM, CDR2 ANQGSEA.

This clonotype has only a few counts. The V and J genes are TRBV12-3 or TRBV12-4 and TRBJ1-5; 9 positions match TRBD1. The junction had 0 bases not matched to a gene; V was cut back by 4 bases and J by 5 bases. CDR3 size: 13 residues. CDR3 DNA sequence: TGTGCCAGCAGTTACAGGGGGCATCAGCCCCAGCATTTT. Its translation: CASSYRGHQPQHF.

The chain links TRBV23-1 to TRBJ2-3; 9 bases agree with TRBD2. TRBV23-1 counts as an open reading frame of uncertain function. This CDR3 has 17 residues. J gave up 2 bases and V 5 bases, and 11 bases lay outside the gene matches. CDR3 sequence (DNA): TGCGCCAGCAGTTCTAGGGGCGCGGGGGGGGACACAGATACGCAGTATTTT. Translation gives CASSSRGAGGDTDTQYF.